A single sample is the source of the 30 T cell receptor beta chains below, sequenced in a study of tumor-infiltrating lymphocytes in primary liver carcinoma (dated by TCRdb to 2015 to 2018). Instrument used: Illumina HiSeq 2500. TCRbeta-specific cDNA was reverse-transcribed from approximately 0.5 ug total RNA using a constant-region primer and ProtoScript II reverse transcriptase. Three nested multiplex PCR rounds, following a slightly modified ARM-PCR procedure, were used to build the TCRbeta libraries. Each of the first two PCR rounds ran for around 10 cycles using multiplex TRBV1-TRBV30 forward primers together with a Cbeta reverse primer. The public reads were reanalyzed by TCRdb: fastp trimming at Q25, MiXCR alignment, in-frame beta chains only. Rows are combined by CDR3 protein, so each entry shows the most common genes and DNA. The sample contains hundreds of thousands of distinct CDR3 sequences, less than 75% of them found a single time. The ten largest clones add up to roughly 9% of the sample.

Blood RNA was extracted from unsorted whole blood with TRIzol reagent; germline DNA came from the DNeasy Blood & Tissue kit. Sequencing was done on a sample of peripheral blood. The source of these receptors is a man between 35 and 55 years old with primary liver carcinoma and hepatitis B virus infection.

Concerning this clonotype: A read error may be the cause here, since a much bigger clone is one base away. The V and J genes are TRBV6-6 and TRBJ2-5, with TRBD2 identical over 7 bases. Losses at the gene ends were 3 bases for V and 4 bases for J; bases not matched to a gene: 8. The germline gives CDR1 MNHNY, CDR2 SVGAGI (reference sequence). The length of the CDR3 is 15 residues. The CDR3 is CASSYRGIAGETQYF. The CDR3 nucleotides read TGTGCCAGCAGTTATCGAGGAATAGCGGGAGAGACCCAGTACTTC.

Regarding this clonotype: The germline gene is not matched at one end of the junction; a read error may be the cause. V usage is TRBV6-2 or TRBV6-3 and J usage is TRBJ1-2; 11 bases fit TRBD1. Germline CDR1 and CDR2: MNHEY and SVGEGT. CDR3 size: 17 residues. CDR3 bases: TGTGCCAGCAGTTACGTCCGGGACAGGGGGAGAGGCTATGGCTACGCCTTC. It is translated as CASSYVRDRGRGYGYAF.

The V and J genes are TRBV5-4 and TRBJ1-2, with 7 bases identical to TRBD1. Germline V gene sequence: CDR1 SGHNT, CDR2 YYREEE (reference sequence). CDR3 size: 14 residues. Germline trimming cut 4 bases from V and 9 bases from J; bases unmatched to any gene: 12. The DNA for the CDR3 is TGTGCCAGCAGCCCACCGACAGGGTTAAGTAGCTACACCTTC. It is translated as CASSPPTGLSSYTF.

On this clonotype: A much larger clone lies one base from this, so it may be a read error. The CDR3 nucleotides read TGTGCCATCAGTGAGGCCGAGGCCATGGACGAGCAGTACTTC. Residues: CAISEAEAMDEQYF. This chain connects TRBV10-3 to TRBJ2-7; D gene unclear. In germline, CDR1 is ENHRY, CDR2 SYGVKD. This CDR3 has 14 residues. V lost 2 bases, J lost 5 bases, and 13 bases lay in between.

In the case of this clonotype: One junction end does not reproduce the germline sequence, and a read error may be involved. V and J are TRBV11-2 and TRBJ2-6; weak D call: TRBD1 (5 bases). CDR3 size: 14 residues. The germline CDR1 and CDR2 sequences are SGHAT and FQNNGV. The CDR3 DNA reads as TGTGCCAGCAGGTTGAGCTCTGGGGCCAGCGTCCTGACTTTC. It specifies CASRLSSGASVLTF.

Concerning this clonotype: A read error may be the cause here, since a much bigger clone is one base away. This chain joins TRBV28 and TRBJ1-5, with D unclear. This CDR3 region has 17 residues. CDR1 and CDR2 (germline): MDHEN, SYDVKM. The V gene lost 3 bases and the J gene lost 0 bases, with 15 bases spanning the gap. The CDR3 DNA reads TGTGCCAGCAGTTTGAGGGTCCTAAGATATAGCAATCAGCCCCAGCATTTT. Encoded protein: CASSLRVLRYSNQPQHF.

In the case of this clonotype: The CDR3 carries no conserved terminal phenylalanine or tryptophan, so it likely arises from a read error. The chain combines TRBV6-2 or TRBV6-3 with TRBJ1-5; the D gene is possibly TRBD1 (5 bases). V dropped 2 bases and J dropped 9 bases, with 17 bases sitting between them. The CDR3 consists of 15 residues. CDR1 and CDR2 from the germline V gene are MNHEY and SVGEGT. This chain's CDR3 is CASSYRDGGEWPQHY. CDR3 in DNA: TGTGCCAGCAGTTACCGGGACGGAGGTGAATGGCCCCAGCATTAT.

The chain links TRBV25-1 to TRBJ1-1; D is possibly TRBD1 (6 bases). V was trimmed by 5 bases and J by 6 bases, leaving 16 bases between them. In germline, CDR1 is MGHDK, CDR2 SYGVNS. This CDR3 is 14 amino acids long. The CDR3 coding sequence is TGTGCCAGCAGTCCTTCAAGGGGGATCTCTGAAGCTTTCTTT. It specifies CASSPSRGISEAFF. The full variable domain, its missing parts supplied by reference TRBV25-1 and TRBJ1-1, is EADIYQTPRYLVIGTGKKITLECSQTMGHDKMYWYQQDPGMELHLIHYSYGVNSTEKGDLSSESTVSRIRTEHFPLTLESARPSHTSQYLCASSPSRGISEAFFGQGTRLTVV.

Of note for this clonotype: One end of the junction fails to match germline, which may point to a read error. The rearrangement joins TRBV29-1 to TRBJ2-7, with a tentative D call TRBD1 (5 bases). Germline V lookup: CDR1 SQVTM, CDR2 ANQGSEA. CDR3 length equals 15 residues. The CDR3: CSIERLGAESYEQYF. The CDR3 nucleotides are TGCAGCATTGAAAGGTTAGGGGCTGAGTCATACGAGCAGTACTTC.

The chain couples TRBV11-1 to TRBJ2-1; D remains unclear. V lost 2 bases and J lost 8, with 19 bases in between. In germline, CDR1 is SGHAT, CDR2 FQDESV (reference sequence). CDR3 length: 16 amino acids. The DNA of the CDR3 is TGTGCCAGCAGCTTATTAGGCCAGAACCCTTACGATGAGCAGTTCTTC. Translated: CASSLLGQNPYDEQFF.

This clonotype has only a few counts. This rearrangement joins TRBV11-2 to TRBJ2-1; D remains ambiguous. V lost 0 bases to trimming and J lost 7 bases, with 7 bases between them. The CDR3 length is 13 residues. In germline, CDR1 is SGHAT, CDR2 FQNNGV. In nucleotides, the CDR3 is TGTGCCAGCAGCTTAGATCTCATGAATGAGCAGTTCTTC. This translates into CASSLDLMNEQFF.

In the case of this clonotype: Possible read error: a much larger clone is one base away. This chain uses TRBV6-5 with TRBJ1-5; D uncertain. There are 16 residues in the CDR3. Germline CDR1 reads MNHEY; CDR2 reads SVGAGI. V gave up 7 bases and J gave up 3 bases, with 19 bases separating them. The DNA of the CDR3 is TGTGCCAGCACCAGTAGTCGGGGTCAGCACAATCAGCCCCAGCATTTT. It is translated as CASTSSRGQHNQPQHF.

The J gene is TRBJ1-3, the V gene TRBV14; D call uncertain. V was clipped by 9 bases and J by 3 bases, with 24 bases between them. Germline V gene data show CDR1 as SGHDN and CDR2 as FVKESK. The CDR3 covers 17 residues. The CDR3 protein is CASSQDPQHLYGNTIYF. In nucleotides, the CDR3 is TGTGCCAGTAGTCAAGATCCCCAGCACCTCTATGGAAACACCATATATTTT.

This clonotype showed up many times. The chain links TRBV6-5 to TRBJ2-3, with 7 bases aligning to TRBD2. Germline CDR1 reads MNHEY; CDR2 reads SVGAGI. The CDR3 spans 15 residues. V lost 2 bases to trimming and J lost 4 bases; unmatched junction nucleotides: 6. CDR3 DNA sequence: TGTGCCAGCAGTTACCTGGCGGGAGAAGCAGATACGCAGTATTTT. This codes for CASSYLAGEADTQYF.

About this clonotype: With a much larger clone just one base away, this may be a read error. As the CDR3 is not closed by the conserved phenylalanine or tryptophan, this likely results from a read error. The chain couples TRBV4-3 to TRBJ2-2; unclear D gene. The germline gives CDR1 LGHNA, CDR2 YSLEER. The CDR3 totals 11 residues. V dropped 5 bases and J dropped 6 bases, with 4 bases sitting between them. CDR3 in DNA: TGCGCCAGCAGCATGGCCGGGGAGCTGTTTCTT. This encodes CASSMAGELFL.

Worth noting for this clonotype: Compared with germline, one end of the junction differs, possibly owing to a read error. V usage is TRBV24-1 and J usage is TRBJ2-5; possible D gene TRBD2, 6 bases. This CDR3 is 15 amino acids long. Germline-derived CDR1 and CDR2 are KGHDR and SFDVKD. The CDR3 DNA follows: TGTGCCATCGGTGATTTGCTCGGGGGAGGCGAGACGCAGTACTTC. This sequence encodes CAIGDLLGGGETQYF.

The chain recombines TRBV11-1 with TRBJ2-2, with no clear D. The length of the CDR3 is 14 residues. CDR1 and CDR2 from the germline V gene are SGHAT and FQDESV (reference sequence). Trimming stripped 6 bases from V and 3 bases from J, with 11 bases between. The CDR3 DNA reads as TGTGCCAGCAGTATATGGGGTGACACCGGGGAGCTGTTTTTT. Translation: CASSIWGDTGELFF.

This clonotype turned up a few times. One end of the junction fails to match germline, which may point to a read error. This sequence joins TRBV29-1 and TRBJ2-2; D is perhaps TRBD2 (5 bases). There are 16 residues in the CDR3. Germline V lookup: CDR1 SQVTM, CDR2 ANQGSEA. As DNA, the CDR3 is TGTAGCGTTGAAGTACTGGACTCTCAGGTCGCCGGGGAGCTGTTTTTT. This translates into CSVEVLDSQVAGELFF.

The gene calls are TRBV6-5 and TRBJ2-7, with no clear D. V was cut by 6 bases and J by 10 bases, with 19 bases left in between. Germline V gene lookup returns CDR1 MNHEY and CDR2 SVGAGI. The CDR3 sequence is 13 residues long. The CDR3 is CASSQPPKYKQYF. CDR3 sequence (DNA): TGTGCCAGCAGCCAACCCCCGAAATACAAACAGTACTTC.

With regard to this clonotype: A much larger clone lies one base from this, so it may be a read error. V usage is TRBV6-2 or TRBV6-3 and J usage is TRBJ2-3, with D uncertain. Germline lookup yields CDR1 MNHEY and CDR2 SVGEGT. The CDR3 loop spans 15 amino acids. V lost 4 bases to trimming and J lost 5 bases, with 16 bases between them. This CDR3 is CASSSPEDVIDTQYF. CDR3 coding DNA: TGTGCCAGCAGTTCACCCGAGGACGTCATAGATACGCAGTATTTT.

This clonotype appeared a few times. A much larger clone differs by one base, so this may be a read error. The chain uses TRBV29-1 and TRBJ2-7; 9 bases are a match to TRBD1. Germline V gene sequence: CDR1 SQVTM, CDR2 ANQGSEA. This CDR3 has 13 residues. J gave up 5 bases and V 4 bases, and 6 bases lay outside the gene matches. CDR3 sequence (DNA): TGCAGCGTTGGGCGACAGGGGGAGAACGAGCAGTACTTC. Translated, it gives CSVGRQGENEQYF.

This clonotype has just a few counts. The chain is built from TRBV5-5 and TRBJ1-3, with no clear D. CDR3 length: 16 amino acids. CDR1 is SGHKS and CDR2 is YYEKEE in the germline V gene (reference sequence). Trimming cost V 0 bases and J 1 base, with 11 bases left between them. This chain's CDR3 is CASSLESQISGNTIYF. The CDR3 coding sequence is TGTGCCAGCAGCTTGGAATCCCAAATTTCTGGAAACACCATATATTTT.

This clonotype has a count of ten or more. This sequence joins TRBV12-3 or TRBV12-4 and TRBJ2-7, with TRBD2 matching over 8 bases. The trim removed 5 bases at V and 2 bases at J, leaving 5 bases unmatched. The CDR3 has 14 amino acids. CDR3 residues: CASSPLAGPYEQYF. For the CDR3, the DNA is TGTGCCAGCAGTCCGTTAGCGGGACCCTACGAGCAGTACTTC.

The V gene is TRBV12-3 or TRBV12-4, the J gene TRBJ2-7; no definite D call. The V end lost 3 bases, the J end lost 6 bases, and 15 bases lay between the germline ends. The CDR3 is 14 residues long. DNA for the CDR3: TGTGCCAGCAGTTTCGGCCTTCTTCAGTTCGAGCAGTACTTC. This encodes CASSFGLLQFEQYF.

V is TRBV14 and J is TRBJ2-1; possible D gene TRBD1, 5 bases. The germline V gene has CDR1 SGHDN and CDR2 FVKESK. V lost 0 bases, J lost 11 bases, and 17 bases lay in between. The CDR3 totals 15 residues. The CDR3 protein is CASSQDMGLRNKQFF. The CDR3 DNA reads as TGTGCCAGCAGCCAAGACATGGGGCTGAGGAATAAGCAGTTCTTC.

On this clonotype: A much larger clonotype is one base distant, so this may be a read error. The chain is built from TRBV5-5 and TRBJ1-1; D ambiguous. Germline V gives CDR1 SGHKS, CDR2 YYEKEE (reference sequence). This CDR3 is 11 amino acids long. For the CDR3, the DNA is TGTGACAGCAGCTTGAAGGCTGAAGCTTTCTTT. It translates to CDSSLKAEAFF.

This clonotype came up a few times. The V gene is TRBV28, the J gene TRBJ1-5; D perhaps matches TRBD1 (6 bases). The CDR3 has 14 residues. The germline V gene has CDR1 MDHEN and CDR2 SYDVKM. With 5 bases removed from V and 4 bases from J, the gap between germline ends came to 12 bases. CDR3 sequence reads: CASSEDSTNQPQHF. Written as DNA, the CDR3 is TGTGCCAGCAGTGAGGACAGTACTAATCAGCCCCAGCATTTT.

The V gene is TRBV28, the J gene TRBJ1-3; D ambiguous. From germline, CDR1 is MDHEN and CDR2 SYDVKM. The ends were cut back, 5 bases at V and 0 bases at J, with 20 bases in the middle. The CDR3 sequence is 18 residues long. In DNA form, the CDR3 reads TGTGCCAGCAGTCCCCCCGGGGTCCCACTATCCTCTGGAAACACCATATATTTT. Its translation: CASSPPGVPLSSGNTIYF.

With regard to this clonotype: A much larger clone sits a single nucleotide away, making a read error possible. This sequence joins TRBV12-3 or TRBV12-4 and TRBJ2-3; 7 bases line up with TRBD1. The CDR3 has 13 residues. The trim removed 11 bases at V and 2 bases at J, leaving 7 bases unmatched. The CDR3 DNA reads as TGTGCCGCCGGACAGGCCATCACAGATACGCAGTATTTT. It codes for CAAGQAITDTQYF.

V and J are TRBV13 and TRBJ1-4; no definite D call. The V and J ends lost 4 bases and 4 bases respectively, with 13 bases between them. The CDR3 spans 15 residues. Germline lookup yields CDR1 PRHDT and CDR2 FYEKMQ (reference sequence). The CDR3 reads CASSSGGRYNEKLFF. DNA of the CDR3: TGTGCCAGCAGCTCAGGCGGACGATATAATGAAAAACTGTTTTTT.